Sequencing of this TCR beta chain was carried out in a study of cytomegalovirus exposure and HLA in healthy donors. Regarding the study as a whole: The study recorded 160 or so TCR beta chains that were cytomegalovirus-associated. A later analysis appeared to link common viral pathogens to several of the most significant clusters. Reported findings show TCR beta sequences accurately forecast HLA-A and HLA-B alleles in most subjects.

The length of the CDR3 is 16 residues. CDR1 and CDR2 (germline): SGHRS, YFSETQ. PCR was performed using 60 Vbeta and 13 Jbeta primers. The assay was immunoSEQ multiplex PCR, and TCRdb's table has in-frame clones only and misses some. The sample yields 95,000 to 110,000 clones, approximately 80% seen once. Concerning this clone: Its antigen is undetermined. One junction end disagrees with the germline gene, perhaps due to a read error.

Input material: PBMCs. The gene calls are TRBV5-1 and TRBJ2-1; 15 bases match TRBD2. This clonotype originated in a middle-aged woman in good health and CMV-seronegative. Here the CDR3 reads CASGLDGLAGGNEQFF. For the CDR3, the DNA is TGCGCCAGCGGCTTGGATGGACTAGCGGGAGGGAATGAGCAGTTCTTC.